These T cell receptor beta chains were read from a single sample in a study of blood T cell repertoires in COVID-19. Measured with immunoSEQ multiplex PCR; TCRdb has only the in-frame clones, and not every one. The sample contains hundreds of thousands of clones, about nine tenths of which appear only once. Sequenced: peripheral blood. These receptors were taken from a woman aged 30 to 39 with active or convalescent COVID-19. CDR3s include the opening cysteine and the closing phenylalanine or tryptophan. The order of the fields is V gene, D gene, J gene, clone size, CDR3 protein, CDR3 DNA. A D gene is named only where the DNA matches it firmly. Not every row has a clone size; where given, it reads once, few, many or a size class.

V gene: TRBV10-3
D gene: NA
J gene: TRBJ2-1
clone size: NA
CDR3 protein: CAIKGSSYNEQFF
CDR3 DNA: TGTGCCATCAAAGGGAGCTCCTACAATGAGCAGTTCTTC

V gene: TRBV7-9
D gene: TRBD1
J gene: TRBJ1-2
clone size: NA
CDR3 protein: CASSQGQGVNYGYTF
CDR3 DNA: TGTGCCAGCAGTCAGGGCCAGGGGGTTAACTATGGCTACACCTTC

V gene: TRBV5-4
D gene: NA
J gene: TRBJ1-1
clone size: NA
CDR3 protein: CASNYLGGRTEAFF
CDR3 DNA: TGTGCCAGCAACTACTTGGGGGGACGGACTGAAGCTTTCTTT

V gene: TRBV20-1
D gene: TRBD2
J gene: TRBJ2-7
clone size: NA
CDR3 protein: CSASPQAGGILSYEQYF
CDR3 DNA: TGCAGTGCTAGTCCTCAAGCGGGGGGGATACTCTCCTACGAGCAGTACTTC

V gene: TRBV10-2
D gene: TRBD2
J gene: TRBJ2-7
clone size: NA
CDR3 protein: CASSPAGGLDEQYF
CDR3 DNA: TGCGCCAGCAGCCCTGCGGGGGGGCTCGACGAGCAGTACTTC

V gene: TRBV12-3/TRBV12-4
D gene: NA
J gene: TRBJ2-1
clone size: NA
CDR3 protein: CASSLVDGQFF
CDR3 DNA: TGTGCCAGCAGTTTAGTAGATGGGCAGTTCTTC

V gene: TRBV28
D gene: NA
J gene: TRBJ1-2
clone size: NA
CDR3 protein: CASSGLVTVSYGYTF
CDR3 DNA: TGTGCCAGCAGTGGACTTGTAACGGTCTCCTATGGCTACACCTTC

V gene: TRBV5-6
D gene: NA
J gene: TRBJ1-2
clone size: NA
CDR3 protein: CASSLGGGYTF
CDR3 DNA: TGTGCCAGCAGCTTGGGCGGGGGCTACACCTTC

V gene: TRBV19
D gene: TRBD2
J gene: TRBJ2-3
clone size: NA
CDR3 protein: CASTKGTRVHPDTQYF
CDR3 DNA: TGTGCCAGTACCAAAGGGACTAGGGTTCATCCAGATACGCAGTATTTT

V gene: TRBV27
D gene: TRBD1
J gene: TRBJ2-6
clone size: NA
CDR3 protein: CASSLSKGTGDYSGANVLTF
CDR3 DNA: TGTGCCAGCAGTTTATCCAAAGGCACAGGGGATTACTCTGGGGCCAACGTCCTGACTTTC

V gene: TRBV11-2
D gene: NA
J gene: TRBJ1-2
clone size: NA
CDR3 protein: CASSLVPGGYTF
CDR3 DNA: TGTGCCAGCAGCTTAGTTCCCGGGGGCTACACCTTC

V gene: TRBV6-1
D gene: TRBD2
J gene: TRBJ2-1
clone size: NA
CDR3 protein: CASSDGGAYNEQFF
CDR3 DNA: TGTGCCAGCAGTGACGGGGGGGCCTACAATGAGCAGTTCTTC

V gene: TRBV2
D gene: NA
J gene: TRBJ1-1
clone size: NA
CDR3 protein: CASSDVGRVGTEAFF
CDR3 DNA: TGTGCCAGCAGTGATGTGGGCAGGGTAGGAACTGAAGCTTTCTTT

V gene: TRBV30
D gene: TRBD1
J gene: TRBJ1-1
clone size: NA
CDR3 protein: CAWSGGQGATEAFF
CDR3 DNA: TGTGCCTGGAGTGGAGGACAGGGAGCCACTGAAGCTTTCTTT

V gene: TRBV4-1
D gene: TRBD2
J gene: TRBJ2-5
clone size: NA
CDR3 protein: CASRSVIKPLAGGPNGQETQYF
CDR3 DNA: TGCGCCAGCAGAAGCGTAATTAAACCACTAGCGGGGGGCCCCAACGGCCAAGAGACCCAGTACTTC

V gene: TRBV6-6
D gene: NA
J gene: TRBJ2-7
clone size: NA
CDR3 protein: CASTSSGVNEQYF
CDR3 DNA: TGTGCCAGCACTTCATCAGGGGTTAACGAGCAGTACTTC

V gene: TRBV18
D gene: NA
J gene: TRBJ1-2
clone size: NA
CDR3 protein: CASSPNRARNYGYTF
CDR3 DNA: TGTGCCAGCTCACCGAACAGGGCTAGGAACTATGGCTACACCTTC

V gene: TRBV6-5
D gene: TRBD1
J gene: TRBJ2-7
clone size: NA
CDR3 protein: CASSTGQGDEQYF
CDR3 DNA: TGTGCCAGCAGTACGGGACAGGGGGACGAGCAGTACTTC

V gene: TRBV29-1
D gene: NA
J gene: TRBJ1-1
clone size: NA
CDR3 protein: CSVEVAAMNTEAFF
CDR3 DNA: TGCAGCGTTGAAGTGGCCGCAATGAACACTGAAGCTTTCTTT

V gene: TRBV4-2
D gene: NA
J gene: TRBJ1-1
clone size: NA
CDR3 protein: CASSQETRRGNTEAFF
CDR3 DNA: TGTGCCAGCAGCCAAGAGACTCGGAGAGGGAACACTGAAGCTTTCTTT

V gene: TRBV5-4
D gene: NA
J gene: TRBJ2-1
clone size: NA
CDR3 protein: CASSLAAFNEQFF
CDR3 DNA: TGTGCCAGCAGCTTGGCCGCGTTCAATGAGCAGTTCTTC

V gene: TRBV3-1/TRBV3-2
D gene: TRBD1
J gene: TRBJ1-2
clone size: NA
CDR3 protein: CASSQRDSSSSYGYTF
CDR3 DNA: TGTGCCAGCAGCCAGAGGGACAGCTCGAGCTCCTATGGCTACACCTTC

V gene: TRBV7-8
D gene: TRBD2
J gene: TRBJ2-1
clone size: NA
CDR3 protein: CASSLSTGGFNEQFF
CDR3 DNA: TGTGCCAGCAGCTTATCGACGGGGGGATTCAATGAGCAGTTCTTC

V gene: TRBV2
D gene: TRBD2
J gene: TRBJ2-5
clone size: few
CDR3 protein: CASSVAQREFQETQYF
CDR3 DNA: TGTGCCAGCAGTGTCGCTCAGCGGGAGTTTCAAGAGACCCAGTACTTC

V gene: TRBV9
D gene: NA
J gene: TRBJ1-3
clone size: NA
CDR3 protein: CASSTPGASGNTIYF
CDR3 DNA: TGTGCCAGCAGCACTCCTGGAGCCTCTGGAAACACCATATATTTT

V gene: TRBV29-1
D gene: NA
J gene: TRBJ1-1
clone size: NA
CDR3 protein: CSAVGALGTEAFF
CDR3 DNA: TGCAGCGCCGTAGGGGCATTGGGCACTGAAGCTTTCTTT

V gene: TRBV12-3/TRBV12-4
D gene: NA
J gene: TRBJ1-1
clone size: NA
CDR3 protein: CASRGGGTEAFF
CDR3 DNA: TGTGCCAGCAGGGGAGGAGGCACTGAAGCTTTCTTT

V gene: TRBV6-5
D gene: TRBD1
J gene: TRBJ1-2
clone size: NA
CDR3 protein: CASSPSRQGHYGYTF
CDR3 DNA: TGTGCCAGCAGTCCCTCCCGACAGGGTCATTATGGCTACACCTTC

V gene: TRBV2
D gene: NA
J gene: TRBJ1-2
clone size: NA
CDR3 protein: CASSETSRYGYTF
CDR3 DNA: TGTGCCAGCAGTGAAACCTCGAGGTACGGCTACACCTTC

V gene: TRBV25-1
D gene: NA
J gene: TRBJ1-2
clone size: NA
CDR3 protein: CASRAGDGYTF
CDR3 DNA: TGTGCCAGCAGAGCAGGGGATGGCTACACCTTC

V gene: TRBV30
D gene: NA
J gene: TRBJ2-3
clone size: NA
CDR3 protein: CAWSSPSDTQYF
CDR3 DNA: TGTGCCTGGAGTTCTCCTTCCGATACGCAGTATTTT

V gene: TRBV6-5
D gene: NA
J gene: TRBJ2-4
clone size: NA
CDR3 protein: CASSTTGAKNIQYF
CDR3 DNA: TGTGCCAGCAGTACCACAGGGGCCAAAAACATTCAGTACTTC

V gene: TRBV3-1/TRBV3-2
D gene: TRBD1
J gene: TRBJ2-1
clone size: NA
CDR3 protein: CASSQGGTGSHNEQFF
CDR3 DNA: TGTGCCAGCAGCCAAGGGGGGACAGGCTCCCACAATGAGCAGTTCTTC

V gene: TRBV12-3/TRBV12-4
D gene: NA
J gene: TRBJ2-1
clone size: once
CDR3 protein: CASSLANEQFF
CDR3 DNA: TGTGCCAGCAGTTTGGCCAATGAGCAGTTCTTC

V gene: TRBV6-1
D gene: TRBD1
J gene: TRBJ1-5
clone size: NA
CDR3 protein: CASSERQGISQPQHF
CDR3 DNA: TGTGCCAGCAGTGAACGACAGGGGATTAGTCAGCCCCAGCATTTT

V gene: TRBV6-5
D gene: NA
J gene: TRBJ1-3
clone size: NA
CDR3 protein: CASSALGNTIYF
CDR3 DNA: TGTGCCAGCAGCGCACTTGGAAACACCATATATTTT

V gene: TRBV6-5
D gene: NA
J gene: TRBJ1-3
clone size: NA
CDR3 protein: CASSYSPGSGNTIYF
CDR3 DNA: TGTGCCAGCAGTTACTCCCCCGGCTCTGGAAACACCATATATTTT

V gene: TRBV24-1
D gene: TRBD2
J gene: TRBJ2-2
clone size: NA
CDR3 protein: CATSDSGGDLTGELFF
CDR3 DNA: TGTGCCACCAGTGATTCTGGGGGGGACCTCACCGGGGAGCTGTTTTTT

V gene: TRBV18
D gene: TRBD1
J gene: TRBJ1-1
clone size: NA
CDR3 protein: CASSPQMGQGGTEAFF
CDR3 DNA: TGTGCCAGCTCACCACAAATGGGACAGGGAGGCACTGAAGCTTTCTTT

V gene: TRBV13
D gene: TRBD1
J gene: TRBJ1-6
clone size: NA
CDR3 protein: CASSLPQDRPNSPLHF
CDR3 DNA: TGTGCCAGCAGCTTACCCCAGGACAGGCCAAATTCACCCCTCCACTTT

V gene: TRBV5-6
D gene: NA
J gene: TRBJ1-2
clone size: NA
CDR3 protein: CASSVSLQGGGGYTF
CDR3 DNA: TGTGCCAGCAGCGTGAGCCTCCAGGGTGGCGGTGGCTACACCTTC

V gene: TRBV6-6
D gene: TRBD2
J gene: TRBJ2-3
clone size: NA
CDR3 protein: CASSPGASGDTQYF
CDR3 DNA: TGTGCCAGCAGTCCCGGGGCTAGCGGAGATACGCAGTATTTT

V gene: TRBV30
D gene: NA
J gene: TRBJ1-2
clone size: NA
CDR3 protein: CAWTRQNNYGYTF
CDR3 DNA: TGTGCCTGGACCCGACAGAACAACTATGGCTACACCTTC

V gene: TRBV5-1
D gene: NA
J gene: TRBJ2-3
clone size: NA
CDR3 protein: CASSLAPDTTDTQYF
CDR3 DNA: TGCGCCAGCAGCTTGGCCCCAGACACCACAGATACGCAGTATTTT

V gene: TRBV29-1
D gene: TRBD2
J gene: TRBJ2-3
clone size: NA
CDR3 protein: CSVVSSAGGYSDTQYF
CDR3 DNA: TGCAGCGTTGTGAGTTCGGCGGGGGGTTACTCAGATACGCAGTATTTT

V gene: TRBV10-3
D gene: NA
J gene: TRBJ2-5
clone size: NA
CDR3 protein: CAISDFRETQYF
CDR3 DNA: TGTGCCATCTCGGACTTTCGAGAGACCCAGTACTTC

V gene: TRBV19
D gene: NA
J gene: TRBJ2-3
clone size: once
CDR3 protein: CASSSPTSPDGDTQYF
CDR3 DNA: TGTGCCAGTAGTAGCCCCACTAGCCCCGACGGGGATACGCAGTATTTT

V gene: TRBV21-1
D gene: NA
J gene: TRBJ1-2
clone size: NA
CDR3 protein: CASSNGTGGSGYTF
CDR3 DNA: TGTGCCAGCAGCAATGGGACAGGGGGCTCTGGCTACACCTTC

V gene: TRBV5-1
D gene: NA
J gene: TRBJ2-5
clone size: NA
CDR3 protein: CASSLYSGQGFGETQYF
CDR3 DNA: TGCGCCAGCAGCTTGTATTCCGGACAAGGGTTTGGGGAGACCCAGTACTTC

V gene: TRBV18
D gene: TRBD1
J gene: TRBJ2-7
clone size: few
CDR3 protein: CASGQGAWEQYF
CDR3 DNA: TGTGCCAGTGGACAGGGGGCGTGGGAGCAGTACTTC

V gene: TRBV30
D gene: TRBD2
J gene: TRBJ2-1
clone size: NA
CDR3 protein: CAWSPSGGFYNEQFF
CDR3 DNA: TGTGCCTGGTCCCCCAGCGGGGGATTTTACAATGAGCAGTTCTTC

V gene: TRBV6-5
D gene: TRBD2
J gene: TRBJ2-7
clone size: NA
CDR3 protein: CASSFSGGPSYEQYF
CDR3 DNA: TGTGCCAGCAGTTTTAGCGGGGGACCCTCCTACGAGCAGTACTTC

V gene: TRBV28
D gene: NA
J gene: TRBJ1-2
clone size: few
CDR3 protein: CASSSGTSNYGYTF
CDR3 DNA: TGTGCCAGCAGTTCCGGGACATCAAACTATGGCTACACCTTC

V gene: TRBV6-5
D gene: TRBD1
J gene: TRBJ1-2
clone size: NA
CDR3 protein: CASSYDRGSNYGYTF
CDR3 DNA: TGTGCCAGCAGTTACGACAGGGGAAGTAACTATGGCTACACCTTC

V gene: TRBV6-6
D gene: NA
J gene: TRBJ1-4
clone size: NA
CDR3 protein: CASSYPGRMEKLFF
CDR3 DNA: TGTGCCAGCAGTTACCCAGGAAGGATGGAAAAACTGTTTTTT